The 21 T cell receptor beta chains below come from one sample, sequenced in a study of T cells in Graves' hyperthyroidism and ophthalmopathy. Amplification of TCR beta CDR3 regions used RNA as the template. Initially, a first-round RT-PCR of the TCR CDR3 employed the HTBI primer set. TCRdb redid the calling of the multiplex PCR reads with MiXCR, one entry per CDR3 protein. Seen here are about 270,000 distinct CDR3 sequences, roughly 22% observed once, and the top ten hold around 60%. Material for sequencing was blood. The receptors were gathered from a young man with Graves' ophthalmopathy.

This chain uses TRBV7-8 with TRBJ1-1; D perhaps matches TRBD1 (5 bases). Germline-derived CDR1 and CDR2 are SGHVS and FQNEAQ. The CDR3 length is 16 residues. Trimming took 0 bases from V and 1 from J, leaving 12 bases between them. CDR3 DNA: TGTGCCAGCAGCTTAGCTTCCGGGACGAAGAACACTGAAGCTTTCTTT. Protein product: CASSLASGTKNTEAFF.

This clonotype has more than one count but fewer than ten. V usage is TRBV11-2 and J usage is TRBJ1-5; 8 positions match TRBD1. Germline trimming cut 4 bases from V and 6 bases from J; bases unmatched to any gene: 5. CDR3 length: 14 residues. Germline V gene data show CDR1 as SGHAT and CDR2 as FQNNGV. CDR3 region: CASSYDRGGQPQHF. The DNA for the CDR3 is TGTGCCAGCAGCTACGACAGGGGAGGTCAGCCCCAGCATTTT.

This clonotype has a handful of counts. The J gene is TRBJ2-3, the V gene TRBV6-2 or TRBV6-3, with 9 bases fitting TRBD2. The V and J ends lost 8 bases and 4 bases, in that order; junction bases with no gene match: 10. Germline V gene lookup returns CDR1 MNHEY and CDR2 SVGEGT. The CDR3 loop spans 15 amino acids. This chain's CDR3 is CASQPGLAVPDTQYF. Written as DNA, the CDR3 is TGTGCCAGCCAGCCGGGACTAGCTGTGCCAGATACGCAGTATTTT.

V is TRBV15 and J is TRBJ2-3, with TRBD2 matching 7 bases. After removal of 3 bases from V and 4 bases from J, the junction contained 7 bases not matched to a gene. Looked up from germline, CDR1 is LNHNV and CDR2 is YYDKDF (reference sequence). The length of the CDR3 is 15 residues. The CDR3 nucleotides read TGTGCCACCAGCAGTCTAAATCGGGAGGCAGATACGCAGTATTTT. Translation: CATSSLNREADTQYF.

The chain joins TRBV9 to TRBJ2-2; D is ambiguous. CDR3 length equals 13 residues. Germline CDR1 is SGDLS and CDR2 is YYNGEE. Trimming cost V 0 bases and J 6 bases, with 6 bases left between them. The CDR3 DNA sequence: TGTGCCAGCAGCGTAGGAGGACCCGGGGAGCTGTTTTTT. Translation: CASSVGGPGELFF.

The chain has TRBV12-3 or TRBV12-4 and TRBJ2-1, with unresolved D. CDR3 length: 13 residues. The ends were cut back, 4 bases at V and 7 bases at J, with 11 bases in the middle. Here the CDR3 reads CASSSPRLNEQFF. The CDR3 DNA sequence: TGTGCCAGCAGTTCCCCTCGCCTTAATGAGCAGTTCTTC.

This clonotype appeared a few times. The CDR3 bases are TGCAGTGCTAGGAACTCTGGAAACACCATATATTTT. Translating gives CSARNSGNTIYF. The chain employs TRBV20-1 and TRBJ1-3, with D uncertain. Germline loops: CDR1 DFQATT, CDR2 SNEGSKA (reference sequence). The CDR3 runs to 12 residues. Trimming shortened V by 3 bases and J by 0 bases, and 3 bases separated the two germline ends.

This clonotype occurred many times. This chain uses TRBV28 with TRBJ2-7; TRBD2 agrees at 12 bases. The germline V gene has CDR1 MDHEN and CDR2 SYDVKM. With V trimmed by 6 bases and J by 7 bases, 19 bases remained unmatched. The CDR3 consists of 18 residues. The CDR3: CASRGATSGRRSGREQYF. The CDR3 DNA follows: TGTGCCAGCAGAGGGGCGACTAGCGGGAGACGTTCGGGTCGGGAGCAGTACTTC.

This clonotype was counted many times. The J gene is TRBJ1-2, the V gene TRBV28; 8 positions match TRBD1. There are 14 residues in the CDR3. V lost 6 bases to trimming and J lost 4 bases; unmatched junction nucleotides: 7. Germline V gene sequence: CDR1 MDHEN, CDR2 SYDVKM. The CDR3: CASSSGTGVYGYTF. The CDR3, as DNA: TGTGCCAGCAGCTCCGGGACAGGAGTCTATGGCTACACCTTC.

This clonotype was counted once. A much larger clone lies a single base off, so this may be a read error. The rearrangement uses TRBV7-8 and TRBJ1-2; 8 bases map to TRBD1. Per the germline V gene, CDR1 is SGHVS and CDR2 is FQNEAQ. The CDR3 is made up of 15 amino acids. As DNA, the CDR3 is TGTGCCGGCAGCTTAAATCGGGACAGGAACTATGGCTACACCTTC. Translated: CAGSLNRDRNYGYTF. The whole variable domain, remainder taken from reference TRBV7-8 and TRBJ1-2, is GAGVSQSPRYKVAKRGQDVALRCDPISGHVSLFWYQQALGQGPEFLTYFQNEAQLDKSGLPSDRFFAERPEGSVSTLKIQRTQQEDSAVYLCAGSLNRDRNYGYTFGSGTRLTVV.

This rearrangement joins TRBV24-1 to TRBJ1-1, with D possibly matching TRBD1 (6 bases). V was clipped by 9 bases and J by 4 bases, with 11 bases between them. The CDR3 contains 12 residues. CDR1 and CDR2 (germline): KGHDR, SFDVKD. As DNA, the CDR3 is TGTGCCACCGCCGGGGGCGGCACTGAAGCTTTCTTT. As protein: CATAGGGTEAFF.

The table lists this clonotype with a few counts. The chain is built from TRBV7-8 and TRBJ1-1; D gene ambiguous. Trimming left V 6 bases short and J 0 bases short, with 14 bases between. The length of the CDR3 is 15 residues. The germline V gene encodes CDR1 SGHVS and CDR2 FQNEAQ. CDR3: CASSSQLGMNTEAFF. The CDR3, as DNA: TGTGCCAGCAGTTCTCAACTCGGGATGAACACTGAAGCTTTCTTT.

The J gene is TRBJ2-5, the V gene TRBV10-1; 9 bases fit TRBD1. In germline, CDR1 is WNHNN, CDR2 SYGVQD (reference sequence). The CDR3 covers 15 residues. V shed 3 bases and J 4 bases; nucleotides not matched to a gene: 6. The CDR3 region has the DNA TGCGCCAGCAGTGATCGAGGGACAGGGATAGAGACCCAGTACTTC. Translation gives CASSDRGTGIETQYF.

Remarks on this clonotype: One junction end does not reproduce the germline sequence, and a read error may be involved. The chain uses TRBV2 and TRBJ2-7; D possibly matches TRBD1 or TRBD2 (5 bases each). This CDR3 contains 13 residues. Germline-derived CDR1 and CDR2 are SNHLY and FYNNEI. DNA for the CDR3: TGTCCCAGCAGTGAGGGGAAATCCTACGAGCAGTACTTC. Amino acid sequence: CPSSEGKSYEQYF.

The rearrangement uses TRBV29-1 and TRBJ2-5; 12 bases are a match to TRBD1. There are 14 residues in the CDR3. The germline CDR1 and CDR2 sequences are SQVTM and ANQGSEA. V shed 6 bases, J shed 5 bases, and the junction held 7 bases outside the gene matches. The CDR3: CSVARDRGQETQYF. In DNA, the CDR3 is TGCAGCGTCGCCCGGGACAGGGGGCAGGAGACCCAGTACTTC.

This clonotype was counted only a few times. The chain links TRBV7-2 to TRBJ2-2, with D possibly being TRBD2 (6 bases). This CDR3 region has 14 residues. In germline, CDR1 is SGHTA, CDR2 FQGNSA. V was pared by 6 bases and J by 2 bases, with 10 bases between. The chain's CDR3 is CASSPTSNTGELFF. The CDR3 nucleotides are TGTGCCAGCAGTCCTACTAGCAACACCGGGGAGCTGTTTTTT. Filled out from reference TRBV7-2 and TRBJ2-2, the complete variable domain reads GAGVSQSPSNKVTEKGKDVELRCDPISGHTALYWYRQSLGQGLEFLIYFQGNSAPDKSGLPSDRFSAERTGGSVSTLTIQRTQQEDSAVYLCASSPTSNTGELFFGEGSRLTVL.

This clonotype has just a few counts. The chain couples TRBV12-3 or TRBV12-4 to TRBJ2-7; a possible D gene is TRBD1 (6 bases). The CDR3 is 13 amino acids. The V gene lost 5 bases and the J gene lost 3 bases, with 11 bases spanning the gap. CDR3 DNA: TGTGCCAGCAGTCAAGCCAGGGGCTACGAGCAGTACTTC. Protein product: CASSQARGYEQYF.

This clonotype came up many times. The chain combines TRBV3-1 with TRBJ2-5; D not certain. The V end was cut by 4 bases, the J end by 2 bases, with 11 bases between. This CDR3 is 14 amino acids long. Germline lookup yields CDR1 LGHDT and CDR2 YNNKEL (reference sequence). Written as DNA, the CDR3 is TGTGCCAGCAGCCTACGGGCAACTCAAGAGACCCAGTACTTC. This gives the protein CASSLRATQETQYF.

This chain uses TRBV29-1 with TRBJ2-5, with 10 bases fitting TRBD2. The CDR3 is 19 residues long. V lost 2 bases, J lost 6 bases, and 21 bases stayed unmatched. Germline V gives CDR1 SQVTM, CDR2 ANQGSEA. CDR3 in DNA: TGCAGCGTTGAACACTCTTTCCTAGCGGGAGTGTGGGGGATGAAGACCCAGTACTTC. Translated, it gives CSVEHSFLAGVWGMKTQYF.

This clonotype occurred a few times. The rearrangement uses TRBV30 and TRBJ1-5; the D gene is possibly TRBD1 (5 bases). Per germline, CDR1 GTSNPN and CDR2 SVGIG (reference sequence). This CDR3 has 13 residues. Trimming shortened V by 2 bases and J by 1 base, and 6 bases separated the two germline ends. CDR3 bases: TGTGCCTGGAGTCCAGGGAGCAATCAGCCCCAGCATTTT. Residues: CAWSPGSNQPQHF.

The chain employs TRBV12-3 or TRBV12-4 and TRBJ2-3, with 11 bases that match TRBD1. Losses at the gene ends were 2 bases for V and 6 bases for J; bases not matched to a gene: 7. The CDR3 contains 16 residues. In DNA, the CDR3 is TGTGCCAGCAGTTTATTCGGACAGGGGGCAAGGGATACGCAGTATTTT. It translates to CASSLFGQGARDTQYF.